This T cell receptor (beta chain) originates from a study of control samples from healthy donors and cancer patients. Profiling relied on immunoSEQ multiplex PCR, and the TCRdb table lists in-frame clones only, not all of them. The repertoire holds more than 100,000 clones, with more than 85% as singletons. V was cut by 1 base and J by 11 bases, with 14 bases left in between. This CDR3 has 13 amino acids. Germline lookup yields CDR1 LGHDT and CDR2 YNNKEL (reference sequence). The sequenced sample consisted of blood. The V call is TRBV3-1 (or the pseudogene TRBV3-2), the J call TRBJ1-1; maybe TRBD1 (6 bases). This TCR was sampled from a man aged 18 to 35 in good health. As DNA, the CDR3 is TGTGCCAGCAGCCAAGTACAGGGAGGCTACGCTTTCTTT. This encodes CASSQVQGGYAFF.